A selection of T cell receptor beta chains follows, all from one sample in a study of blood T cells in healthy people across ages. TCRdb itself ran the 5' RACE reads through MiXCR, one entry per CDR3 protein. The table includes about 400,000 distinct CDR3 sequences, about 55% detected once. Sequenced sample: blood. The receptors were sampled from a man in his fifties or sixties in good health. The CDR3 runs from the conserved cysteine through the conserved F or W. The D gene is left open where the match is weak. Some rows have no size entry. The others give once, few or many, or a class for an expanded clone.

v_gene: TRBV7-2; d_gene: -; j_gene: TRBJ2-3; abundance: -; CDR3nt: TGTGCCAGCAGCTTAGGTGCAGAGGATACGCAGTATTTT; CDR3aa: CASSLGAEDTQYF
v_gene: TRBV7-9; d_gene: -; j_gene: TRBJ2-5; abundance: few; CDR3nt: TGTGCCAGCAGCTTAACCACCACTTCGGAGCAGTACTTC; CDR3aa: CASSLTTTSEQYF
v_gene: TRBV3-1; d_gene: TRBD2; j_gene: TRBJ2-5; abundance: -; CDR3nt: TGTGCCAGCAGCCAAACTAGCGGGGGGGCCGGCCAAGAGACCCAGTACTTC; CDR3aa: CASSQTSGGAGQETQYF
v_gene: TRBV29-1; d_gene: TRBD2; j_gene: TRBJ2-1; abundance: -; CDR3nt: TGCAGCGTCGCCGGGACTAGCGTGGGTTGGGATGAGCAGTTCTTC; CDR3aa: CSVAGTSVGWDEQFF
v_gene: TRBV3-1; d_gene: -; j_gene: TRBJ2-7; abundance: -; CDR3nt: TGTGCCAGCAGCCAGAGCGTCCCCGTGGTGGAGCAGTACTTC; CDR3aa: CASSQSVPVVEQYF
v_gene: TRBV7-6; d_gene: TRBD2; j_gene: TRBJ2-3; abundance: once; CDR3nt: TGTGCCAGCAGCTTAGTAGGCAGCGGGAGGCCAGATACGCAGTATTTT; CDR3aa: CASSLVGSGRPDTQYF
v_gene: TRBV7-9; d_gene: TRBD1; j_gene: TRBJ2-1; abundance: -; CDR3nt: TGTGCCAGCAGCTTGGGGTGGGACAGTAAGTTCTTT; CDR3aa: CASSLGWDSKFF
v_gene: TRBV20-1; d_gene: -; j_gene: TRBJ1-2; abundance: -; CDR3nt: TGCAGTGCCCATAACACTGACAGGCGAAGCTATGGCTACACCTTC; CDR3aa: CSAHNTDRRSYGYTF
v_gene: TRBV2; d_gene: TRBD1; j_gene: TRBJ2-1; abundance: -; CDR3nt: TGTGCCAGCACCCAGGACAGGGGTTTCAATGAGCAGTTCTTC; CDR3aa: CASTQDRGFNEQFF
v_gene: TRBV27; d_gene: TRBD1; j_gene: TRBJ2-7; abundance: -; CDR3nt: TGTGCCAGCAGTTTATCGACCCCCGGACAGGGCTACAATGAGCAGTACTTC; CDR3aa: CASSLSTPGQGYNEQYF
v_gene: TRBV29-1; d_gene: -; j_gene: TRBJ2-7; abundance: -; CDR3nt: TGCAGCGTTCACCTTGGACGGGAGCAGTACTTC; CDR3aa: CSVHLGREQYF
v_gene: TRBV28; d_gene: TRBD1; j_gene: TRBJ1-4; abundance: -; CDR3nt: TGTGCCAGCAAGATAGGGGGACAGGGGAAACTGTTTTTT; CDR3aa: CASKIGGQGKLFF
v_gene: TRBV4-3; d_gene: -; j_gene: TRBJ1-2; abundance: -; CDR3nt: TGCGCCAGCAGCCAAGACCCCGGTCCCGGGATCTATGGCTACACCTTC; CDR3aa: CASSQDPGPGIYGYTF
v_gene: TRBV5-1; d_gene: -; j_gene: TRBJ2-1; abundance: -; CDR3nt: TGCGCCAGCAGTACCGGGACTTACACCAATGAGCAGTTCTTC; CDR3aa: CASSTGTYTNEQFF
v_gene: TRBV6-5; d_gene: TRBD2; j_gene: TRBJ2-5; abundance: -; CDR3nt: TGTGCCAGCAGTTACGTGGTAGCGGGAAAGGAGACCCAGTACTTC; CDR3aa: CASSYVVAGKETQYF
v_gene: TRBV7-2; d_gene: TRBD2; j_gene: TRBJ2-5; abundance: -; CDR3nt: TGTGCCAGCAGCTTCCTAGCGGGGAGGGAAGAGACCCAGTACTTC; CDR3aa: CASSFLAGREETQYF
v_gene: TRBV7-2; d_gene: -; j_gene: TRBJ2-5; abundance: -; CDR3nt: TGTGCCAGCAGCTTACGGCGGGAAGGTGAGACCCAGTACTTC; CDR3aa: CASSLRREGETQYF
v_gene: TRBV20-1; d_gene: TRBD1; j_gene: TRBJ1-5; abundance: -; CDR3nt: TGCAGTGCTCCCAGACAGGGGGCAGGCAATCAGCCCCAGCATTTT; CDR3aa: CSAPRQGAGNQPQHF
v_gene: TRBV5-5; d_gene: -; j_gene: TRBJ1-1; abundance: -; CDR3nt: TGTGCCAGCAGCTTGATGGCCAGGGGGAACACTGAAGCTTTCTTT; CDR3aa: CASSLMARGNTEAFF
v_gene: TRBV28; d_gene: -; j_gene: TRBJ1-2; abundance: -; CDR3nt: TGTGCCAGCAGTCCCGTAACTTATGGCTACACCTTC; CDR3aa: CASSPVTYGYTF
v_gene: TRBV12-3/TRBV12-4; d_gene: -; j_gene: TRBJ2-7; abundance: -; CDR3nt: TGTGCCAGCAGTTTGAGGAGGCCGGGCTACGAGCAGTACTTC; CDR3aa: CASSLRRPGYEQYF
v_gene: TRBV7-2; d_gene: -; j_gene: TRBJ2-7; abundance: -; CDR3nt: TGTGCCAGCAGCTTAGCCGTACTAGTGGGGGCTCTCGCCGAGCAGTACTTC; CDR3aa: CASSLAVLVGALAEQYF
v_gene: TRBV28; d_gene: TRBD2; j_gene: TRBJ2-7; abundance: once; CDR3nt: TGTGCCACCAGACTGGCGGGGGAGACCCTGTACTTC; CDR3aa: CATRLAGETLYF
v_gene: TRBV7-9; d_gene: -; j_gene: TRBJ2-3; abundance: -; CDR3nt: TGTGCCAGCAGCCGGACAGGCGGGGTGGGGGATACGCAGTATTTT; CDR3aa: CASSRTGGVGDTQYF
v_gene: TRBV4-3; d_gene: -; j_gene: TRBJ2-1; abundance: -; CDR3nt: TGCGCCAGCAGCCAAGATCCGGGCGCCTACAATGGGCAGTTCTTC; CDR3aa: CASSQDPGAYNGQFF
v_gene: TRBV12-3/TRBV12-4; d_gene: -; j_gene: TRBJ2-5; abundance: -; CDR3nt: TGTGCCAGCAGTTTACTAGCAATCAGTGGGCAGTACTTC; CDR3aa: CASSLLAISGQYF
v_gene: TRBV15; d_gene: -; j_gene: TRBJ2-1; abundance: few; CDR3nt: TGTGCCACCAGCAGAGATGTAGGGGGGAATGAGCAGTTCTTC; CDR3aa: CATSRDVGGNEQFF